These 18 T cell receptor beta chains originate from one sample sequenced in a study of blood T cell repertoires in COVID-19. Here immunoSEQ multiplex PCR was the method, and the copy in TCRdb shows in-frame clones only, minus some. The table records about 300,000 clones, 75% to 95% of them present only once. Sequenced input: PBMCs or T cells enriched from blood (not recorded which). The origin of the receptors is a woman aged 25 to 39 who had recovered from COVID-19.

The rearrangement joins TRBV7-9 to TRBJ1-1; D is unclear. Between the trimmed V and J ends, which lost 1 base and 3 bases, there was a span of 9 bases. The CDR3 sequence is 14 residues long. The germline CDR1 and CDR2 sequences are SEHNR and FQNEAQ (reference sequence). For the CDR3, the DNA is TGTGCCAGCAGCTTAGAGCCCAAATACACTGAAGCTTTCTTT. Translation: CASSLEPKYTEAFF.

The gene calls are TRBV3-1 (or the pseudogene TRBV3-2) and TRBJ1-5; D unresolved. The CDR3 sequence is 15 residues long. In germline, CDR1 is LGHDT, CDR2 YNNKEL (reference sequence). V lost 0 bases and J lost 2, with 8 bases in between. The CDR3 spells CASSQDRVGNQPQHF. The CDR3 DNA follows: TGTGCCAGCAGCCAAGATCGGGTTGGCAATCAGCCCCAGCATTTT.

The V and J genes are TRBV28 and TRBJ1-4, with D tentatively TRBD1 (6 bases). The CDR3 sequence is 13 residues long. CDR1 and CDR2 (germline): MDHEN, SYDVKM. Trimming shortened V by 6 bases and J by 7 bases, and 12 bases separated the two germline ends. The CDR3 nucleotides read TGTGCCAGCAGCCCTGGGACACGTGAAAAACTGTTTTTT. It encodes CASSPGTREKLFF.

This clone was recorded once. V usage is TRBV28 and J usage is TRBJ2-1; 7 nucleotides match TRBD2. This CDR3 region has 17 residues. Germline V CDR1 and CDR2: MDHEN, SYDVKM. J was trimmed by 2 bases and V by 6 bases; bases with no gene match: 13. CDR3 sequence: CASSQLLSGATYNEQFF. The DNA for the CDR3 is TGTGCCAGCAGCCAGCTTTTAAGCGGGGCGACCTACAATGAGCAGTTCTTC.

V and J are TRBV5-1 and TRBJ2-7; possibly TRBD2 for D (5 bases). The CDR3 consists of 14 residues. V dropped 2 bases and J dropped 3 bases, with 12 bases sitting between them. Per germline, CDR1 SGHRS and CDR2 YFSETQ. As DNA, the CDR3 is TGCGCCAGCAGCTTCACGCGAGCGGACTACGAGCAGTACTTC. It encodes CASSFTRADYEQYF.

The J gene is TRBJ2-7, the V gene TRBV19; perhaps TRBD1 as D (6 bases). The V and J ends lost 6 bases and 4 bases respectively, with 13 bases between them. This CDR3 comprises 13 residues. Germline CDR1 and CDR2: LNHDA and SQIVND (reference sequence). The CDR3 DNA reads as TGTGCCAGTAGCAGTTCACAGGGTTACGAGCAGTACTTC. This codes for CASSSSQGYEQYF.

The chain is built from TRBV5-1 and TRBJ2-1; 8 bases map to TRBD2. The CDR3 runs 16 residues. Germline trimming cut 2 bases from V and 2 bases from J; bases unmatched to any gene: 6. Germline V lookup: CDR1 SGHRS, CDR2 YFSETQ. DNA of the CDR3: TGCGCCAGCAGCTTCTCTGGCGGGAGGACCTACAATGAGCAGTTCTTC. Translated, it gives CASSFSGGRTYNEQFF.

The chain is built from TRBV7-6 and TRBJ2-1; D remains ambiguous. The V gene lost 4 bases and the J gene lost 6 bases, with 7 bases spanning the gap. CDR3 size: 12 residues. CDR1 is SGHVS, CDR2 FNYEAQ, per germline. The CDR3, as DNA: TGTGCCAGCAGCTCTTTTGTCAATGAGCAGTTCTTC. Amino acids: CASSSFVNEQFF. Filled out from reference TRBV7-6 and TRBJ2-1, the complete variable domain reads GAGVSQSPRYKVTKRGQDVALRCDPISGHVSLYWYRQALGQGPEFLTYFNYEAQQDKSGLPNDRFSAERPEGSISTLTIQRTEQRDSAMYRCASSSFVNEQFFGPGTRLTVL.

This rearrangement joins TRBV7-2 to TRBJ1-5; no reliable D call. Deletions cut 6 bases from V and 3 bases from J, with 15 bases between. The CDR3 spans 15 residues. Germline CDR1 and CDR2: SGHTA and FQGNSA. CDR3 bases: TGTGCCAGCAGGTCCCGACATGGAACCAATCAGCCCCAGCATTTT. This codes for CASRSRHGTNQPQHF.

V is TRBV11-2 and J is TRBJ2-1; D is undetermined. Deletions cut 6 bases from V and 3 bases from J, with 15 bases between. CDR1 and CDR2 from the germline V gene are SGHAT and FQNNGV. The CDR3 sequence is 15 residues long. CDR3: CASRPRGINYNEQFF. CDR3 in DNA: TGTGCCAGCAGACCTAGAGGAATAAACTACAATGAGCAGTTCTTC.

This chain uses TRBV24-1 with TRBJ2-1, with 11 bases identical to TRBD2. This CDR3 has 15 residues. Germline lookup yields CDR1 KGHDR and CDR2 SFDVKD. The junction had 7 bases not matched to a gene; V was cut back by 4 bases and J by 9 bases. The CDR3 sequence: CATSDPGLAGTEQFF. The CDR3 DNA is TGTGCCACCAGTGACCCAGGACTAGCGGGTACTGAGCAGTTCTTC.

The chain employs TRBV6-5 and TRBJ2-7; the D gene is possibly TRBD1 (6 bases). Looked up from germline, CDR1 is MNHEY and CDR2 is SVGAGI. V was cut by 7 bases and J by 3 bases, with 16 bases left in between. The CDR3 has 14 amino acids. CDR3 nucleotides: TGTGCCAGCACGGGCCGTCAGGGGTTCTACGAGCAGTACTTC. Protein: CASTGRQGFYEQYF.

The V and J genes are TRBV2 and TRBJ1-4; D is perhaps TRBD1 (5 bases). The V end was cut by 3 bases, the J end by 6 bases, with 11 bases between. The CDR3 totals 14 residues. Germline V gives CDR1 SNHLY, CDR2 FYNNEI. The CDR3 reads CASSDGAVDEKLFF. The CDR3 DNA reads as TGTGCCAGCAGTGATGGGGCCGTCGATGAAAAACTGTTTTTT.

The chain carries TRBV12-1 and TRBJ1-2; no check of the table's D call, TRBD1, against the DNA was made. TRBV12-1 constitutes a pseudogene. The CDR3 consists of 13 residues. The CDR3 region has the DNA TGTGCCAGCAGCCACAGGGGGCCCAATGGCTACACCTTC. Protein sequence: CASSHRGPNGYTF.

This chain joins TRBV2 and TRBJ1-1; D is undetermined. The CDR3 has 14 amino acids. The V and J ends lost 6 bases and 5 bases respectively, with 16 bases between them. Germline CDR1 is SNHLY and CDR2 is FYNNEI. The CDR3 sequence is CASRGRALGTEAFF. In DNA, the CDR3 is TGTGCCAGCAGAGGGAGGGCACTTGGGACTGAAGCTTTCTTT.

The chain carries TRBV28 and TRBJ1-2; 11 nucleotides match TRBD1. The length of the CDR3 is 14 residues. The V gene's germline CDR1 is MDHEN and CDR2 SYDVKM. Trimming at V came to 5 bases and at J to 7 bases, leaving 6 bases not matched to a gene. The CDR3: CASSPTGQGVGYTF. The CDR3 DNA reads as TGTGCCAGCAGTCCTACGGGACAGGGGGTTGGCTACACCTTC.

This clone was seen just once. V and J are TRBV28 and TRBJ1-1; D is ambiguous. Between the trimmed V and J ends, which lost 6 bases and 6 bases, there was a span of 17 bases. The germline V gene encodes CDR1 MDHEN and CDR2 SYDVKM. CDR3 size: 14 residues. CDR3 protein: CASSTPFPLSEAFF. As DNA, the CDR3 is TGTGCCAGCAGCACACCCTTCCCCCTGTCTGAAGCTTTCTTT. The full variable domain, with the rest looked up from reference TRBV28 and TRBJ1-1, is DVKVTQSSRYLVKRTGEKVFLECVQDMDHENMFWYRQDPGLGLRLIYFSYDVKMKEKGDIPEGYSVSREKKERFSLILESASTNQTSMYLCASSTPFPLSEAFFGQGTRLTVV.

The table lists this clone with a few counts. The chain carries TRBV28 and TRBJ2-1; maybe TRBD2 (6 bases). With 3 bases removed from V and 6 bases from J, the gap between germline ends came to 15 bases. Looked up from germline, CDR1 is MDHEN and CDR2 is SYDVKM. This CDR3 has 15 residues. The CDR3 loop is CASSLFSGGLNEQFF. For the CDR3, the DNA is TGTGCCAGCAGTTTGTTTAGCGGAGGGCTCAATGAGCAGTTCTTC.